This T cell receptor (beta chain) was observed in a study of blood T cells in healthy people across ages. The germline V gene has CDR1 SSHAT and CDR2 FNYEAQ (reference sequence). This CDR3 is built from 13 residues. With a J-beta primer mix and a sample-barcoded 5' primer, a second PCR ran roughly 6 to 11 cycles. TCRdb used MiXCR to reprocess the 5' RACE reads, holding one entry per CDR3 protein. The sample has about 580,000 distinct CDR3 sequences; roughly 48% are singletons. Sample: blood. The receptor was derived from a man older than 75 in good health. The V and J genes are TRBV7-7 and TRBJ2-1; TRBD2 might be the D (5 bases). The CDR3 sequence: CASAGLVSNEQFF. The CDR3, as DNA: TGTGCTAGTGCGGGCCTAGTGAGCAATGAGCAGTTCTTC.